This T cell receptor beta chain stems from a study of blood T cell repertoires in COVID-19. This CDR3 spans 16 amino acids. V was trimmed by 6 bases and J by 1 base, leaving 18 bases between them. Germline loops: CDR1 MDHEN, CDR2 SYDVKM. In the authors' methods: The assay estimated nucleated cells by amplifying reference gene primers. Only in-frame clones appear in the TCRdb table, and some are missing; sequencing was by immunoSEQ multiplex PCR. V, J and clone size were drawn from that table, and D and trimming were deduced from the DNA. The sample yields about 130,000 clones, approximately 85% seen once.

The receptor's source is a woman older than 75 with acute or convalescent COVID-19. Specimen: peripheral blood. The V and J genes are TRBV28 and TRBJ1-1; TRBD1 is a possible D gene (6 bases). The CDR3 nucleotides read TGTGCCAGCAGAACGGGGCAGGGGAGCTGGAACACTGAAGCTTTCTTT. Protein product: CASRTGQGSWNTEAFF.